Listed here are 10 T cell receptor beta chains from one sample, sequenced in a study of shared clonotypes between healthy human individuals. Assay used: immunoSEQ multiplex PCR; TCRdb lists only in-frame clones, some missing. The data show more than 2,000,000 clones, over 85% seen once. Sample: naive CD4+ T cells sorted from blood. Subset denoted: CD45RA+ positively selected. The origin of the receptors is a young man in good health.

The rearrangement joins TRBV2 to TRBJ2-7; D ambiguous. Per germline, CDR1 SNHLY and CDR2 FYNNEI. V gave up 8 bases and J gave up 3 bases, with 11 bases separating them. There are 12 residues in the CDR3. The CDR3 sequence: CASEPGDYEQYF. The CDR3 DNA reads TGTGCCAGCGAACCTGGGGACTACGAGCAGTACTTC.

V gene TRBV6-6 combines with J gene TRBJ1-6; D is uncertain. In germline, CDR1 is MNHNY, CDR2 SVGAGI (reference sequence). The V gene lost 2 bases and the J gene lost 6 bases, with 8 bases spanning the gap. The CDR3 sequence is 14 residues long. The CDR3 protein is CASSYGSGNSPLHF. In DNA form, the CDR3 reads TGTGCCAGCAGTTACGGAAGTGGTAATTCACCCCTCCACTTT.

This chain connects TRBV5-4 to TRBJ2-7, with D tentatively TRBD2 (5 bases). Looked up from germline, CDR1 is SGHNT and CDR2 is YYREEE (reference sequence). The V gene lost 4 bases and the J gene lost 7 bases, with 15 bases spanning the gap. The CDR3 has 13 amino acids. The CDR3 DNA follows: TGTGCCAGCAGCGCATGGATTTCGGGGGAGCAGTACTTC. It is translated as CASSAWISGEQYF.

The CDR3 loop reads CASSLVGGTGEGAEAFF. The CDR3, as DNA: TGTGCCAGCAGCTTAGTAGGCGGCACCGGGGAGGGGGCTGAAGCTTTCTTT. The genes are TRBV7-9 and TRBJ1-1, with a weak D call TRBD1 (6 bases). The CDR3 runs 17 residues. From germline, CDR1 is SEHNR and CDR2 FQNEAQ (reference sequence). V was trimmed by 1 base and J by 6 bases, leaving 21 bases between them.

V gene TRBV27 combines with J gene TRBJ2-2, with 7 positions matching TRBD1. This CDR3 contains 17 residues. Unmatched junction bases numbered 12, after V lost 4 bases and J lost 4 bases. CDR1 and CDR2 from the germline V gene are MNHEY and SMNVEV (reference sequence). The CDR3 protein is CASSSPRRQGITGELFF. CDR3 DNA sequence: TGTGCCAGCAGTTCCCCCCGGCGACAGGGAATCACCGGGGAGCTGTTTTTT.

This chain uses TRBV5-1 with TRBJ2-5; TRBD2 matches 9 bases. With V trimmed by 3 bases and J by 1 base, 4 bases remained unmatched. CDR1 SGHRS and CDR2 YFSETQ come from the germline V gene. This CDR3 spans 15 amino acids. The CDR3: CASSSGLAFQETQYF. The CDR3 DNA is TGCGCCAGCAGCTCGGGACTAGCCTTCCAAGAGACCCAGTACTTC.

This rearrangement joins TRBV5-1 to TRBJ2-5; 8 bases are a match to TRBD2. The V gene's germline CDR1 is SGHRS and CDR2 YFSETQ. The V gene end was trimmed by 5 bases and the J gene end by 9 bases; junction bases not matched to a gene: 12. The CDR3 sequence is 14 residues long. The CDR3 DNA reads TGCGCCAGCAGGGGTAGCGGGGCCTTGGGGGCCCAGTACTTC. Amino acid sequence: CASRGSGALGAQYF.

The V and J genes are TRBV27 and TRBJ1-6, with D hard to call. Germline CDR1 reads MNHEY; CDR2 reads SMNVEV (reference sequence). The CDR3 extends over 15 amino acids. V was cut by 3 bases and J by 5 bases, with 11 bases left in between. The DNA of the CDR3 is TGTGCCAGCAGTTTTAGGGCAGCGGATAATTCACCCCTCCACTTT. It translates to CASSFRAADNSPLHF.

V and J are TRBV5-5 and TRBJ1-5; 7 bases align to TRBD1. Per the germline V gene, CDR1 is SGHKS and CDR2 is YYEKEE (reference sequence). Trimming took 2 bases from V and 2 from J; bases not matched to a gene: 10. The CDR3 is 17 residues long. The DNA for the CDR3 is TGTGCCAGCAGCTTTGGACAGGCGTCCCGCGGCAATCAGCCCCAGCATTTT. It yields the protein CASSFGQASRGNQPQHF.

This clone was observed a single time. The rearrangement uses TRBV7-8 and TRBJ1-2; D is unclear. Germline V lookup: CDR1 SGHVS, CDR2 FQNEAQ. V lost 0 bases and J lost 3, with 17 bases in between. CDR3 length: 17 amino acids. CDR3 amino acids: CASSLAGDGRSDYGYTF. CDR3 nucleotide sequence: TGTGCCAGCAGCTTAGCCGGAGACGGTCGGAGCGACTATGGCTACACCTTC.